Each of the 29 T cell receptor beta chains below was sequenced from the same sample in a study of cytomegalovirus exposure and HLA in healthy donors. The PCR used 60 Vbeta and 13 Jbeta primers. Generated by immunoSEQ multiplex PCR, the TCRdb table keeps only in-frame clones and is missing some. The sample lists roughly 150,000 clones; more than 8% were seen once. Sample: PBMCs. Source of these receptors: a man aged 50 to 59 in good health and CMV-seronegative.

There are a few counts of this clone. The rearrangement joins TRBV30 to TRBJ1-1; D may be TRBD1 (6 bases). V lost 3 bases, J lost 1 base, and 9 bases lay in between. This CDR3 has 13 residues. Per the germline V gene, CDR1 is GTSNPN and CDR2 is SVGIG (reference sequence). This CDR3 reads CAWSRGGNTEAFF. The DNA for the CDR3 is TGTGCCTGGAGCCGAGGGGGGAACACTGAAGCTTTCTTT.

This clone was detected a few times. V usage is TRBV5-1 and J usage is TRBJ2-7; 8 bases agree with TRBD2. Per the germline V gene, CDR1 is SGHRS and CDR2 is YFSETQ. This CDR3 has 17 residues. Trimming cost V 0 bases and J 0 bases; bases outside gene matches: 8. Here the CDR3 reads CASSLGTSSPSSYEQYF. In nucleotides, the CDR3 is TGCGCCAGCAGCTTGGGGACTAGCAGTCCCAGCTCCTACGAGCAGTACTTC.

This chain joins TRBV2 and TRBJ2-7, with 7 bases matching TRBD2. CDR3 length: 14 amino acids. The ends lost 6 bases at V and 6 bases at J; junction bases unmatched: 11. The germline V gene encodes CDR1 SNHLY and CDR2 FYNNEI. CDR3 in DNA: TGTGCCAGCAGAAGGGAGGGCCCTCTTGGCGAGCAGTACTTC. Amino acids: CASRREGPLGEQYF. The full variable domain, completed using reference TRBV2 and TRBJ2-7, is EPEVTQTPSHQVTQMGQEVILRCVPISNHLYFYWYRQILGQKVEFLVSFYNNEISEKSEIFDDQFSVERPDGSNFTLKIRSTKLEDSAMYFCASRREGPLGEQYFGPGTRLTVT.

The V and J genes are TRBV30 and TRBJ2-3; 8 bases are a match to TRBD2. Per germline, CDR1 GTSNPN and CDR2 SVGIG (reference sequence). This CDR3 contains 13 residues. With 1 base clipped from V and 6 bases from J, the junction kept 3 bases outside the gene matches. CDR3 loop: CAWSARGRDTQYF. CDR3 sequence (DNA): TGTGCCTGGAGTGCCCGCGGGAGGGATACGCAGTATTTT.

The rearrangement uses TRBV27 and TRBJ1-5; TRBD1 matches at 7 bases. CDR1 and CDR2 (germline): MNHEY, SMNVEV (reference sequence). This CDR3 has 15 residues. V lost 6 bases and J lost 3; bases outside the gene matches: 8. DNA of the CDR3: TGTGCCAGCAGCCTCGAAGGGGGCTACAATCAGCCCCAGCATTTT. Its translation is CASSLEGGYNQPQHF.

This clone was observed a few times. V usage is TRBV5-1 and J usage is TRBJ1-3; D not resolved. This CDR3 region has 17 residues. Germline V lookup: CDR1 SGHRS, CDR2 YFSETQ. Trimming stripped 3 bases from V and 1 base from J, with 17 bases between. CDR3 sequence: CASSSSPVTTSGNTIYF. CDR3 DNA sequence: TGCGCCAGCAGCTCGTCCCCCGTTACAACATCTGGAAACACCATATATTTT.

The chain employs TRBV10-3 and TRBJ2-5; the match to TRBD1 covers 8 bases. Losses at the gene ends were 6 bases for V and 0 bases for J; bases not matched to a gene: 6. The germline CDR1 and CDR2 sequences are ENHRY and SYGVKD. The CDR3 runs 15 residues. The CDR3 DNA sequence: TGTGCCATCAGATCCGGGACAGGCTACCAAGAGACCCAGTACTTC. This encodes CAIRSGTGYQETQYF.

V gene TRBV27 combines with J gene TRBJ1-5; 10 nucleotides agree with TRBD1. The ends lost 1 base at V and 4 bases at J; junction bases unmatched: 1. Germline V gives CDR1 MNHEY, CDR2 SMNVEV (reference sequence). This CDR3 is built from 15 residues. CDR3 in DNA: TGTGCCAGCAGTTTATTGGGACAGGGGAATCAGCCCCAGCATTTT. Translating gives CASSLLGQGNQPQHF.

The chain joins TRBV18 to TRBJ2-7, with TRBD2 matching 9 bases. The CDR3 runs 15 residues. J was trimmed by 0 bases and V by 6 bases; bases with no gene match: 6. Germline V CDR1 and CDR2: KGHSH, LQKENI. The CDR3 DNA is TGTGCCAGCTCGCCGACTAGCGGACGCTCCTACGAGCAGTACTTC. Protein: CASSPTSGRSYEQYF. The whole variable domain, remainder taken from reference TRBV18 and TRBJ2-7, is NAGVMQNPRHLVRRRGQEARLRCSPMKGHSHVYWYRQLPEEGLKFMVYLQKENIIDESGMPKERFSAEFPKEGPSILRIQQVVRGDSAAYFCASSPTSGRSYEQYFGPGTRLTVT.

The gene calls are TRBV7-9 and TRBJ1-1; D is unclear. The CDR3 loop spans 13 amino acids. V was clipped by 3 bases and J by 1 base, with 6 bases between them. In germline, CDR1 is SEHNR, CDR2 FQNEAQ (reference sequence). The CDR3 loop is CASSFSGNTEAFF. For the CDR3, the DNA is TGTGCCAGCAGCTTTAGCGGGAACACTGAAGCTTTCTTT.

This clone was seen only a few times. CDR3 residues: CASSLRARGSLGNEQFF. The DNA for the CDR3 is TGTGCCAGCAGCTTAAGGGCCAGGGGGTCGCTCGGGAATGAGCAGTTCTTC. The chain recombines TRBV7-8 with TRBJ2-1; 7 bases are shared with TRBD1. The CDR3 is 17 residues long. The J segment lost 7 bases and the V segment lost 2 bases, leaving 14 bases of the junction unmatched. Looked up from germline, CDR1 is SGHVS and CDR2 is FQNEAQ.

The chain combines TRBV6-5 with TRBJ2-3; TRBD2 matches 7 bases. The V gene's germline CDR1 is MNHEY and CDR2 SVGAGI. The length of the CDR3 is 13 residues. V gave up 11 bases and J gave up 6 bases; unmatched junction bases: 11. This chain's CDR3 is CAAKRDGADTQYF. CDR3 coding DNA: TGTGCCGCTAAGCGGGATGGAGCCGATACGCAGTATTTT.

The rearrangement joins TRBV30 to TRBJ1-2, with D unresolved. The CDR3 covers 12 residues. Germline V gene data show CDR1 as GTSNPN and CDR2 as SVGIG (reference sequence). Trimming pared 1 base from V and 4 bases from J, leaving 7 bases between. CDR3 sequence (DNA): TGTGCCTGGAGTGAACTACCCTATGGCTACACCTTC. Its protein product is CAWSELPYGYTF.

This clone occurred a few times. The chain links TRBV30 to TRBJ1-1, with D possibly matching TRBD1 (5 bases). This CDR3 region has 13 residues. The V gene lost 2 bases and the J gene lost 3 bases, with 10 bases spanning the gap. The germline V gene encodes CDR1 GTSNPN and CDR2 SVGIG (reference sequence). The CDR3 nucleotides are TGTGCCTGGAGTCGGACATTGTACACTGAAGCTTTCTTT. Translated, it gives CAWSRTLYTEAFF.

This clone has a handful of counts. The rearrangement joins TRBV10-2 to TRBJ2-3; 9 positions match TRBD2. Germline V gene data show CDR1 as WSHSY and CDR2 as SAAADI. After removal of 0 bases from V and 1 base from J, the junction contained 2 bases not matched to a gene. CDR3 length: 16 residues. In DNA form, the CDR3 reads TGCGCCAGCAGTGAGTCGGGGACTAGCCGCACAGATACGCAGTATTTT. Its protein is CASSESGTSRTDTQYF.

A few counts support this clone. The CDR3 sequence is CASSLNAGGTEAFF. As DNA, the CDR3 is TGCGCCAGCAGCTTGAACGCGGGGGGCACTGAAGCTTTCTTT. This chain uses TRBV5-1 with TRBJ1-1, with D possibly being TRBD1 (5 bases). The V end was cut by 1 base, the J end by 4 bases, with 11 bases between. The V gene's germline CDR1 is SGHRS and CDR2 YFSETQ. The CDR3 has 14 residues.

This clone was counted a few times. This chain connects TRBV5-1 to TRBJ2-1; unclear D gene. CDR1 is SGHRS and CDR2 is YFSETQ in the germline V gene. The CDR3 covers 15 residues. Trimming removed 0 bases from V and 0 bases from J, with 7 bases in between. The CDR3 coding sequence is TGCGCCAGCAGCTTGGGGGCGAGCTCCTACAATGAGCAGTTCTTC. Its protein is CASSLGASSYNEQFF.

The sample holds a few counts of this clone. The V call is TRBV30, the J call TRBJ2-4, with TRBD1 matching over 7 bases. Germline CDR1 is GTSNPN and CDR2 is SVGIG (reference sequence). With V trimmed by 2 bases and J by 4 bases, 8 bases remained unmatched. The CDR3 is made up of 15 amino acids. The CDR3 DNA reads TGTGCCTGGAGTCAGGCAGGGGGAAGGAAAAACATTCAGTACTTC. Translation: CAWSQAGGRKNIQYF. Full variable domain (missing parts from reference TRBV30 and TRBJ2-4): SQTIHQWPATLVQPVGSPLSLECTVEGTSNPNLYWYRQAAGRGLQLLFYSVGIGQISSEVPQNLSASRPQDRQFILSSKKLLLSDSGFYLCAWSQAGGRKNIQYFGAGTRLSVL.

The chain recombines TRBV18 with TRBJ1-4; no reliable D call. Trimming stripped 3 bases from V and 4 bases from J, with 9 bases between. From germline, CDR1 is KGHSH and CDR2 LQKENI. The CDR3 is 14 amino acids. The CDR3 sequence: CASSPGSNNEKLFF. The CDR3 nucleotides read TGTGCCAGCTCACCGGGGAGCAATAATGAAAAACTGTTTTTT.

This clone was detected a few times. The J gene is TRBJ2-3, the V gene TRBV4-2; D gene uncertain. Deletions cut 1 base from V and 8 bases from J, with 7 bases between. CDR1 and CDR2 from the germline V gene are LGHNA and YNFKEQ. This CDR3 comprises 12 residues. Here the CDR3 DNA reads TGTGCCAGCAGCCAAGGGAGCGTTACGCAGTATTTT. This encodes CASSQGSVTQYF.

This clone was detected a few times. V is TRBV14 and J is TRBJ2-7, with a possible D match to TRBD2 (6 bases). In germline, CDR1 is SGHDN, CDR2 FVKESK. The V and J ends lost 0 bases and 1 base respectively, with 10 bases between them. The CDR3 consists of 15 residues. In DNA form, the CDR3 reads TGTGCCAGCAGCCAAGAGCTCCGGGGGTCCTACGAGCAGTACTTC. It is translated as CASSQELRGSYEQYF.

The rearrangement joins TRBV28 to TRBJ2-3, with a weak D call TRBD2 (5 bases). The CDR3 contains 23 residues. V dropped 6 bases and J dropped 2 bases, with 39 bases sitting between them. CDR1 and CDR2 from the germline V gene are MDHEN and SYDVKM. The CDR3, as DNA: TGTGCCAGCAGCACTCTGACCCCTTTATTAGCGAGGAGGCCGAGAAGGGACACAGATACGCAGTATTTT. It encodes CASSTLTPLLARRPRRDTDTQYF.

This chain links TRBV7-3 with TRBJ2-1; 14 nucleotides align to TRBD2. Trimming cost V 3 bases and J 8 bases; bases outside gene matches: 15. Germline-derived CDR1 and CDR2 are SGHTA and FQGTGA. The CDR3 is 19 amino acids. CDR3 region: CASSFSYSGTSGSGDEQFF. The CDR3 region has the DNA TGTGCCAGCAGCTTTTCCTATTCCGGGACTAGCGGGAGTGGGGATGAGCAGTTCTTC.

V is TRBV29-1 and J is TRBJ1-1; TRBD1 aligns across 8 bases. Trimming took 6 bases from V and 7 from J; bases not matched to a gene: 4. Germline V gives CDR1 SQVTM, CDR2 ANQGSEA. The CDR3 length is 11 residues. The CDR3 loop reads CSVLDRGEAFF. Here the CDR3 DNA reads TGCAGCGTCCTCGACAGGGGTGAAGCTTTCTTT.

This clone was seen more than once but under ten times. V is TRBV19 and J is TRBJ1-3, with 7 bases lining up with TRBD1. With 10 bases clipped from V and 2 bases from J, the junction kept 8 bases outside the gene matches. Germline V gives CDR1 LNHDA, CDR2 SQIVND (reference sequence). The CDR3 extends over 14 amino acids. The CDR3 is CATDLGQPGNTIYF. The CDR3 DNA sequence: TGTGCCACCGACCTGGGACAGCCTGGAAACACCATATATTTT.

The CDR3, as DNA: TGTGCCAGCAGCTTAGGTGGAGATACAGATACGCAGTATTTT. Translating gives CASSLGGDTDTQYF. The chain carries TRBV11-3 and TRBJ2-3; unclear D gene. The CDR3 is 14 residues long. V was trimmed by 1 base and J by 3 bases, leaving 8 bases between them. Germline CDR1 is SGHNT and CDR2 is YENEEA.

The J gene is TRBJ2-3, the V gene TRBV28; possible D gene TRBD1, 6 bases. The CDR3 loop spans 16 amino acids. The germline V gene has CDR1 MDHEN and CDR2 SYDVKM. The germline V and J ends were trimmed by 5 bases and 5 bases, with 20 bases remaining between them. The CDR3, as DNA: TGTGCCAGCAGTCCCCCCGGGACACGCCAGGGAGATACGCAGTATTTT. Protein sequence: CASSPPGTRQGDTQYF.

The chain uses TRBV7-2 and TRBJ2-1, with 9 bases fitting TRBD2. V trimming: 1 base; J trimming: 6 bases; junction bases outside the gene matches: 4. The CDR3 loop spans 15 amino acids. In germline, CDR1 is SGHTA, CDR2 FQGNSA. The CDR3 nucleotides read TGTGCCAGCAGCTTAGGCGGAGCGGGGGGCAATGAGCAGTTCTTC. This encodes CASSLGGAGGNEQFF.

This clone has a handful of counts. This sequence joins TRBV21-1 and TRBJ1-1; TRBD1 reflects the table's D call only, with no check against the DNA. TRBV21-1 is given as a pseudogene. The CDR3 loop spans 12 amino acids. The CDR3 sequence is CASSSPGFGAFF. CDR3 bases: TGTGCCAGCAGCAGTCCAGGGTTCGGAGCTTTCTTT.